These 5 T cell receptor beta chains share one sample of origin, sequenced in a study of HIV-infected children after antiretroviral therapy interruption. Indicated treatment: PENTA 11 planned treatment interruption arm or continuous ART arm. Unique molecular identifiers were included in an RNA-based 3' RACE TCR library. One entry per CDR3 protein, called by TCRdb with MiXCR from the 3' RACE reads. The sample shows fewer than 20,000 distinct CDR3 sequences, approximately 3.6% of them seen only once. The sequencing used CD45RA+ CD4+ T cells from PBMCs, collected from a donor given antiretroviral therapy, either interrupted or continuous. Subset described: naive CD4+ CD45RA+ CD45RO- T cells. These TCRs come from a child aged 2 to 17 with HIV.

This clonotype was seen many times. J is TRBJ1-3 and V is TRBV19, with 8 bases lining up with TRBD1. From germline, CDR1 is LNHDA and CDR2 SQIVND (reference sequence). V gave up 6 bases and J gave up 0 bases; unmatched junction bases: 7. This CDR3 has 16 amino acids. CDR3 nucleotide sequence: TGTGCCAGTAGACCTACCGGGACAGGCTCTGGAAACACCATATATTTT. The encoded protein is CASRPTGTGSGNTIYF.

The sample holds many counts of this clonotype. The chain carries TRBV5-1 and TRBJ1-1; D gene uncertain. CDR1 and CDR2 (germline): SGHRS, YFSETQ. CDR3 size: 13 residues. Trimming cost V 5 bases and J 2 bases, with 10 bases left between them. CDR3 sequence (DNA): TGCGCCAGCAGTTACGATACAAACACTGAAGCTTTCTTT. Protein product: CASSYDTNTEAFF. The variable domain in full, completed from reference TRBV5-1 and TRBJ1-1, reads KAGVTQTPRYLIKTRGQQVTLSCSPISGHRSVSWYQQTPGQGLQFLFEYFSETQRNKGNFPGRFSGRQFSNSRSEMNVSTLELGDSALYLCASSYDTNTEAFFGQGTRLTVV.

Within the sample, this clonotype is medium-sized. The chain combines TRBV20-1 with TRBJ2-1; D uncertain. The CDR3 length is 11 residues. With 1 base removed from V and 7 bases from J, the gap between germline ends came to 5 bases. Germline CDR1 and CDR2: DFQATT and SNEGSKA (reference sequence). CDR3 in amino acids: CSARGRNEQFF. The CDR3 DNA reads TGCAGTGCTAGAGGCCGGAATGAGCAGTTCTTC.

This clonotype was seen at least ten times. The chain recombines TRBV2 with TRBJ1-1, with 9 bases identical to TRBD1. Trimming at V came to 6 bases and at J to 1 base, leaving 9 bases not matched to a gene. The germline gives CDR1 SNHLY, CDR2 FYNNEI. CDR3 length: 16 amino acids. The CDR3 DNA reads as TGTGCCAGCAGGCCAGGGACAGGGAGTTGGAACACTGAAGCTTTCTTT. This translates into CASRPGTGSWNTEAFF. The entire variable domain, with the rest obtained from reference TRBV2 and TRBJ1-1, is as follows: EPEVTQTPSHQVTQMGQEVILRCVPISNHLYFYWYRQILGQKVEFLVSFYNNEISEKSEIFDDQFSVERPDGSNFTLKIRSTKLEDSAMYFCASRPGTGSWNTEAFFGQGTRLTVV.

This clonotype was detected ten times or more. The V and J genes are TRBV7-9 and TRBJ1-4, with D perhaps matching TRBD1 (6 bases). CDR1 SEHNR and CDR2 FQNEAQ come from the germline V gene (reference sequence). The V end lost 3 bases, the J end lost 6 bases, and 14 bases lay between the germline ends. The CDR3 covers 15 residues. CDR3 bases: TGTGCCAGCAGCTTGGGGCGGGGGGCGCATGAAAAACTGTTTTTT. The encoded protein is CASSLGRGAHEKLFF.